These 9 T cell receptor beta chains share one sample of origin, sequenced in a study of shared clonotypes between healthy human individuals. The repertoire was sequenced with immunoSEQ multiplex PCR; TCRdb's copy has only in-frame clones and lacks some. The sample holds a few million clones, 85% to 95% seen once. What was sequenced was naive CD4+ T cells from PBMCs. Documented subset: CD45RA+ positively selected. Every receptor here comes from a man younger than 35 in good health. Some clones in this sample may be carry-over from other donors' samples.

The chain uses TRBV30 and TRBJ2-2; 7 bases align to TRBD2. Germline values: CDR1 GTSNPN, CDR2 SVGIG (reference sequence). This CDR3 spans 15 amino acids. V shed 3 bases and J 0 bases; nucleotides not matched to a gene: 4. The CDR3 spells CAWRGGSPNTGELFF. In DNA, the CDR3 is TGTGCCTGGAGAGGCGGGAGCCCGAACACCGGGGAGCTGTTTTTT.

This clone was detected once. The V call is TRBV9, the J call TRBJ2-5, with D perhaps given as TRBD1 or TRBD2 (5 bases each). Trimming removed 0 bases from V and 4 bases from J, with 10 bases in between. The CDR3 consists of 14 residues. Germline loops: CDR1 SGDLS, CDR2 YYNGEE. CDR3 DNA: TGTGCCAGCAGCGTAGGTCGGGGCCCAGAGACCCAGTACTTC. Residues: CASSVGRGPETQYF.

This chain links TRBV10-1 with TRBJ2-1; TRBD2 aligns across 11 bases. This CDR3 comprises 16 residues. Germline trimming cut 6 bases from V and 5 bases from J; bases unmatched to any gene: 9. Germline values: CDR1 WNHNN, CDR2 SYGVQD (reference sequence). CDR3 protein: CASSEAGTSGDNEQFF. The CDR3 nucleotides read TGCGCCAGCAGCGAGGCCGGGACTAGCGGAGACAATGAGCAGTTCTTC.

In the case of this clone: This sample includes further DNA sequences coding for the same CDR3. The V gene is TRBV2, the J gene TRBJ2-2; 8 bases line up with TRBD1. J was trimmed by 4 bases and V by 3 bases; bases with no gene match: 4. This CDR3 contains 15 residues. Germline V gene data show CDR1 as SNHLY and CDR2 as FYNNEI. CDR3 protein: CASSDRGRVTGELFF. CDR3 bases: TGTGCCAGCAGTGACAGGGGGCGAGTCACCGGGGAGCTGTTTTTT.

The chain recombines TRBV4-1 with TRBJ2-3; 10 nucleotides match TRBD2. The CDR3 runs 19 residues. The ends lost 2 bases at V and 3 bases at J; junction bases unmatched: 14. The germline V gene encodes CDR1 MGHRA and CDR2 YSYEKL. CDR3 sequence: CASSQSARRTSGTTDTQYF. The CDR3 nucleotides read TGCGCCAGCAGCCAATCGGCCAGGAGGACTAGCGGAACAACAGATACGCAGTATTTT.

This clone was detected once. The V and J genes are TRBV29-1 and TRBJ2-1; possible D gene TRBD2, 5 bases. Per the germline V gene, CDR1 is SQVTM and CDR2 is ANQGSEA. The CDR3 consists of 14 residues. Trimming left V 6 bases short and J 4 bases short, with 16 bases between. The CDR3 sequence: CSVQPTTVYNEQFF. Written as DNA, the CDR3 is TGCAGCGTCCAGCCGACTACCGTATACAATGAGCAGTTCTTC.

The V and J genes are TRBV12-2 and TRBJ2-7. TRBV12-2 is a pseudogene segment. This CDR3 has 13 residues. CDR3 in amino acids: CASRLAVRNEQYF. Written as DNA, the CDR3 is TGTGCAAGTCGCTTAGCGGTTCGCAACGAGCAGTACTTC.

The CDR3 DNA sequence: TGTGCCAGCAGTCCCTTAGCGGATCAGCCCCAGCATTTT. As protein: CASSPLADQPQHF. The J gene is TRBJ1-5, the V gene TRBV28; D unclear. CDR3 length equals 13 residues. The germline V gene has CDR1 MDHEN and CDR2 SYDVKM. Between the trimmed V and J ends, which lost 5 bases and 5 bases, there was a span of 10 bases.

The V and J genes are TRBV2 and TRBJ1-2; D possibly corresponds to TRBD1 (5 bases). With 3 bases removed from V and 8 bases from J, the gap between germline ends came to 16 bases. Germline V gives CDR1 SNHLY, CDR2 FYNNEI. CDR3 length equals 14 residues. The CDR3 region is CASSDLGTFGGYTF. DNA for the CDR3: TGTGCCAGCAGTGATCTGGGGACCTTCGGAGGCTACACCTTC.